Listed below are T cell receptor beta chains from one sample, sequenced in a study of blood T cell repertoires in COVID-19. The method was immunoSEQ multiplex PCR; TCRdb's version includes in-frame clones alone and lacks a portion of them. The table records around 240,000 clones, 83% of them present only once. The specimen sequenced was peripheral blood. These receptors all come from a woman aged 45-65 years with acute or convalescent COVID-19. Each CDR3 is given with its conserved first and last residue. Fields, in order: V gene, D gene, J gene, clone size, CDR3 length, CDR3 protein, CDR3 DNA. The D gene is left open where the match is weak. Some rows have no size entry. The others give once, few or many, or a class for an expanded clone.

V: TRBV6-6; D: -; J: TRBJ2-7; size: -; length: 11; CDR3: CASRLRAEQYF; DNA: TGTGCCAGCAGGTTGAGGGCCGAGCAGTACTTC
V: TRBV3-1/TRBV3-2; D: -; J: TRBJ2-1; size: once; length: 14; CDR3: CASSNEDYYNEQFF; DNA: TGTGCCAGCAGCAACGAGGATTACTACAATGAGCAGTTCTTC
V: TRBV27; D: -; J: TRBJ2-5; size: -; length: 15; CDR3: CASSASTGGQETQYF; DNA: TGTGCCAGCAGTGCCTCGACAGGAGGCCAAGAGACCCAGTACTTC
V: TRBV2; D: TRBD2; J: TRBJ2-3; size: -; length: 16; CDR3: CASSRGSGGPGDTQYF; DNA: TGTGCCAGCTCCCGAGGGTCGGGGGGGCCAGGAGATACGCAGTATTTT
V: TRBV5-1; D: -; J: TRBJ2-2; size: once; length: 15; CDR3: CASSPPRGNTGELFF; DNA: TGCGCCAGCTCCCCCCCCCGGGGAAACACCGGGGAGCTGTTTTTT
V: TRBV27; D: TRBD1; J: TRBJ2-7; size: -; length: 14; CDR3: CASSHRDRGDEQYF; DNA: TGTGCCAGCAGTCACCGGGACAGGGGGGACGAGCAGTACTTC
V: TRBV28; D: TRBD1; J: TRBJ2-7; size: once; length: 14; CDR3: CASSSTGEGEEQYF; DNA: TGTGCCAGCAGTTCGACAGGGGAAGGAGAAGAGCAGTACTTC
V: TRBV27; D: -; J: TRBJ1-2; size: -; length: 14; CDR3: CASRGEGTSYGYTF; DNA: TGTGCCAGCCGTGGGGAGGGGACTTCCTATGGCTACACCTTC
V: TRBV7-9; D: -; J: TRBJ2-7; size: -; length: 11; CDR3: CASSQPGEQYF; DNA: TGTGCCAGCAGCCAACCGGGCGAGCAGTACTTC
V: TRBV28; D: -; J: TRBJ2-1; size: -; length: 14; CDR3: CASSLVGSLGEQFF; DNA: TGTGCCAGCAGTTTGGTCGGGAGCTTAGGTGAGCAGTTCTTC
V: TRBV6-5; D: -; J: TRBJ1-2; size: -; length: 14; CDR3: CASSLDSAGYGYTF; DNA: TGTGCCAGCAGTTTGGACTCGGCGGGCTATGGCTACACCTTC
V: TRBV4-3; D: TRBD2; J: TRBJ2-5; size: -; length: 15; CDR3: CASSPSGGAWETQYF; DNA: TGCGCCAGCAGCCCGAGCGGGGGGGCTTGGGAGACCCAGTACTTC
V: TRBV2; D: TRBD2; J: TRBJ2-7; size: few; length: 15; CDR3: CASSERAGGRGEQYF; DNA: TGTGCCAGCAGTGAACGGGCGGGAGGGAGAGGCGAGCAGTACTTC
V: TRBV3-1/TRBV3-2; D: -; J: TRBJ2-5; size: -; length: 14; CDR3: CASSQGGQGETQYF; DNA: TGTGCCAGCAGCCAAGGGGGGCAGGGGGAGACCCAGTACTTC
V: TRBV28; D: -; J: TRBJ2-5; size: -; length: 14; CDR3: CASRKESGGETQYF; DNA: TGTGCCAGCAGGAAGGAAAGCGGAGGAGAGACCCAGTACTTC
V: TRBV10-2; D: -; J: TRBJ2-5; size: -; length: 14; CDR3: CASSHFRGQETQYF; DNA: TGCGCCAGCAGTCATTTCCGGGGCCAAGAGACCCAGTACTTC
V: TRBV28; D: -; J: TRBJ2-6; size: -; length: 13; CDR3: CASSQLTEHTYAF; DNA: TGTGCCAGCAGTCAGTTGACAGAACATACCTATGCTTTC
V: TRBV9; D: TRBD1; J: TRBJ1-3; size: -; length: 14; CDR3: CASAGTGSGNTIYF; DNA: TGTGCCAGTGCCGGGACAGGCTCTGGAAACACCATATATTTT
V: TRBV4-2; D: TRBD1; J: TRBJ1-5; size: -; length: 15; CDR3: CASSQEDRPNQPQHF; DNA: TGTGCCAGCAGCCAAGAGGACAGGCCAAATCAGCCCCAGCATTTT
V: TRBV7-9; D: -; J: TRBJ1-6; size: -; length: 14; CDR3: CASSTTGIGSPLHF; DNA: TGTGCCAGCAGTACCACAGGGATCGGTTCACCCCTCCACTTT
V: TRBV18; D: TRBD1; J: TRBJ1-1; size: -; length: 15; CDR3: CASSQGQGADTEAFF; DNA: TGTGCCAGCTCACAGGGACAGGGGGCCGACACTGAAGCTTTCTTT
V: TRBV12-3/TRBV12-4; D: -; J: TRBJ1-2; size: -; length: 13; CDR3: CASSPTGNYGYTF; DNA: TGTGCCAGCAGCCCAACAGGGAACTATGGCTACACCTTC
V: TRBV7-9; D: TRBD2; J: TRBJ2-1; size: few; length: 15; CDR3: CASSSRLAAYNEQFF; DNA: TGTGCCAGCAGCTCAAGACTAGCAGCCTACAATGAGCAGTTCTTC
V: TRBV10-1; D: TRBD1; J: TRBJ2-5; size: -; length: 15; CDR3: CASSELRTGQETQYF; DNA: TGCGCCAGCAGTGAGCTCCGGACAGGCCAAGAGACCCAGTACTTC
V: TRBV7-2; D: -; J: TRBJ2-2; size: -; length: 15; CDR3: CASSLYSGNTGELFF; DNA: TGTGCCAGCAGCTTATATAGCGGCAACACCGGGGAGCTGTTTTTT
V: TRBV7-2; D: TRBD2; J: TRBJ2-5; size: -; length: 16; CDR3: CASSSLAAAVQETQYF; DNA: TGTGCCAGCAGCTCGCTAGCGGCGGCGGTCCAAGAGACCCAGTACTTC
V: TRBV19; D: -; J: TRBJ1-1; size: -; length: 12; CDR3: CASASRETEAFF; DNA: TGTGCCAGTGCCAGCAGGGAAACTGAAGCTTTCTTT
V: TRBV4-1; D: TRBD1; J: TRBJ1-5; size: -; length: 18; CDR3: CASSGRGLDRGRNQPQHF; DNA: TGCGCCAGCAGCGGACGTGGGCTAGACAGGGGAAGGAATCAGCCCCAGCATTTT
V: TRBV6-7; D: -; J: TRBJ1-2; size: -; length: 16; CDR3: CASSYSEGSNYRGYTF; DNA: TGTGCCAGCAGTTACTCGGAGGGCTCTAACTACCGTGGCTACACCTTC
V: TRBV6-2/TRBV6-3; D: -; J: TRBJ1-1; size: -; length: 14; CDR3: CASSYTPTEPEAFF; DNA: TGTGCCAGCAGTTACACCCCGACAGAGCCTGAAGCTTTCTTT
V: TRBV24-1; D: TRBD1; J: TRBJ1-5; size: -; length: 16; CDR3: CATGTGRGPSNQPQHF; DNA: TGTGCCACCGGGACAGGGAGGGGACCTAGCAATCAGCCCCAGCATTTT
V: TRBV7-2; D: -; J: TRBJ1-1; size: -; length: 15; CDR3: CASLGGRGAGTEAFF; DNA: TGTGCCAGCCTAGGGGGGAGGGGCGCGGGCACTGAAGCTTTCTTT
V: TRBV10-3; D: TRBD2; J: TRBJ2-7; size: -; length: 15; CDR3: CAISESTSGGGEQYF; DNA: TGTGCCATCAGTGAAAGCACTAGCGGGGGTGGTGAGCAGTACTTC
V: TRBV6-5; D: -; J: TRBJ1-6; size: -; length: 16; CDR3: CASSYSDSVKNSPLHF; DNA: TGTGCCAGCAGTTACTCCGACAGCGTCAAGAATTCACCCCTCCACTTT
V: TRBV6-5; D: TRBD1; J: TRBJ2-1; size: -; length: 15; CDR3: CASSFDRGINNEQFF; DNA: TGTGCCAGCAGTTTTGACAGGGGGATAAACAATGAGCAGTTCTTC
V: TRBV13; D: TRBD2; J: TRBJ2-1; size: -; length: 15; CDR3: CASSFGTSGYNEQFF; DNA: TGTGCCAGCAGCTTCGGGACTAGCGGGTACAATGAGCAGTTCTTC
V: TRBV30; D: TRBD1; J: TRBJ1-4; size: once; length: 14; CDR3: CASTGQGRGVKLFF; DNA: TGTGCCTCGACTGGACAGGGGAGAGGAGTAAAACTGTTTTTT